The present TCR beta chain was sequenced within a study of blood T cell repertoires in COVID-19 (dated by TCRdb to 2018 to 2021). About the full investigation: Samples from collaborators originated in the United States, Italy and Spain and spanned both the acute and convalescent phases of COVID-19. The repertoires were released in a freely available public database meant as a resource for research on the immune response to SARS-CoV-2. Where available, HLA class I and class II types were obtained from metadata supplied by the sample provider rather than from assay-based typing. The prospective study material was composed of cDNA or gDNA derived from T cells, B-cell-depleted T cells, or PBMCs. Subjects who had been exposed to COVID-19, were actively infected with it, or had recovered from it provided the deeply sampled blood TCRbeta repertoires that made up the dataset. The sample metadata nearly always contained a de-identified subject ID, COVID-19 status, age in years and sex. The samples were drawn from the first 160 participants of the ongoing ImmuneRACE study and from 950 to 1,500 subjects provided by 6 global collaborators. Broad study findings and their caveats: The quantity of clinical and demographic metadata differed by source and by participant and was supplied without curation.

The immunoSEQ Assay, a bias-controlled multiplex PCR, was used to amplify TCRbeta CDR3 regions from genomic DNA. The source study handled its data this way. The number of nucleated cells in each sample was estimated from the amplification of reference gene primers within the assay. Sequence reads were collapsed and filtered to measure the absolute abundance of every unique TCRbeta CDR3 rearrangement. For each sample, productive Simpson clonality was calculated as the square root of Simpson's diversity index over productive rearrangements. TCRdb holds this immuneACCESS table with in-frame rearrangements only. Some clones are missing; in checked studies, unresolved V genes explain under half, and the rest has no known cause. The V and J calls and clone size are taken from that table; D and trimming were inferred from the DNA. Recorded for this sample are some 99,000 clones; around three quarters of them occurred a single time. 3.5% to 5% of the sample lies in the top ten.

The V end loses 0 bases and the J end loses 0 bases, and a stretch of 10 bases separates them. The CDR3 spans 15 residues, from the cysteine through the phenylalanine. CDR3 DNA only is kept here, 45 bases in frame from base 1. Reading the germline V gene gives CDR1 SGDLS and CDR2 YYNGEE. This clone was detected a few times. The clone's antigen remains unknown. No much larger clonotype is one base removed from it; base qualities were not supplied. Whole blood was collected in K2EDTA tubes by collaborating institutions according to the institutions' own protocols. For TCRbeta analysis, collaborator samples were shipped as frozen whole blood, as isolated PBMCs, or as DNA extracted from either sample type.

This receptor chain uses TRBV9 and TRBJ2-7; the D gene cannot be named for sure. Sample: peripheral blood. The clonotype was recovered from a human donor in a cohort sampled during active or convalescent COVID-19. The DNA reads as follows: TGTGCCAGCAGCGTAGGACTCCGGAACTCCTACGAGCAGTACTTC. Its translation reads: CASSVGLRNSYEQYF. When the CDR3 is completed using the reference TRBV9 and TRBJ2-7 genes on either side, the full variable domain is DSGVTQTPKHLITATGQRVTLRCSPRSGDLSVYWYQQSLDQGLQFLIQYYNGEERAKGNILERFSAQQFPDLHSELNLSSLELGDSALYFCASSVGLRNSYEQYFGPGTRLTVT.